Below, one T cell receptor (beta chain) is given with its context. The sample comes from a study of graft-versus-host responses after intestinal transplantation. Per germline, CDR1 LNHDA and CDR2 SQIVND (reference sequence). The V and J ends lost 0 bases and 0 bases respectively, with 9 bases between them. The CDR3 spans 16 residues. Profiled with immunoSEQ multiplex PCR; TCRdb holds only in-frame clones, not every one. This repertoire shows 8,500 to 11,000 clones, about 35% found once; its top ten account for around an eighth. Co-plating was performed using 200,000 CFSE-labeled responder cells and 200,000 irradiated, violet-dye-labeled stimulator cells.

The sample was alloreactive CD8+ T cells from a mixed lymphocyte reaction culture, taken before intestinal transplant. The subset denotes: CFSE-low proliferating T cells sorted from roughly 6-day pre-transplant mixed lymphocyte reaction (GvH or HvG direction). The sequence was collected from a human patient who received an intestinal transplant. The chain carries TRBV19 and TRBJ2-1, with no clear D. The CDR3 loop is CASSIDSPSSYNEQFF. In DNA form, the CDR3 reads TGTGCCAGTAGTATAGATTCTCCCAGCTCCTACAATGAGCAGTTCTTC.